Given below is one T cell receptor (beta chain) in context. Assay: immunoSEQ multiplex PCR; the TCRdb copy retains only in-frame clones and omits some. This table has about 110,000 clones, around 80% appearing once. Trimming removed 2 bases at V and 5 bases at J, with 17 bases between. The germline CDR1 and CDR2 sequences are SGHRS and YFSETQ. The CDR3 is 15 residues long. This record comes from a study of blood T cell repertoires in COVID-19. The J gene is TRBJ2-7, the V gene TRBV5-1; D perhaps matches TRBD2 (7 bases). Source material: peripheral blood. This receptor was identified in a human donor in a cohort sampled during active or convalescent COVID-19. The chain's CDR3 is CASSFAGAAVHEQYF. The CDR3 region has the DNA TGCGCCAGCAGCTTCGCGGGGGCGGCGGTCCACGAGCAGTACTTC.